The TCR beta chain described here comes from a study of OX40 agonist ivuxolimab in advanced cancers. Method: immunoSEQ multiplex PCR; TCRdb's copy keeps in-frame clones and lacks some. Among about 22,000 clones listed, approximately 80% were seen once. The germline V gene has CDR1 SGHTA and CDR2 FQGTGA. The CDR3 is 14 residues long. Trimming removed 6 bases from V and 0 bases from J, with 9 bases in between. Source: CD4+ or CD8+ T cells sorted from blood, taken in a trial of the OX40 agonist ivuxolimab. J is TRBJ1-5 and V is TRBV7-3; tentative D call: TRBD1 (6 bases). This TCR came from an adult with an advanced solid tumor such as melanoma, head and neck, liver or kidney cancer. The CDR3 DNA sequence: TGTGCCAGCAGTTACAGGGATAGCAATCAGCCCCAGCATTTT. It encodes CASSYRDSNQPQHF. Supplemented by reference TRBV7-3 and TRBJ1-5, the full variable domain reads GAGVSQTPSNKVTEKGKYVELRCDPISGHTALYWYRQSLGQGPEFLIYFQGTGAADDSGLPNDRFFAVRPEGSVSTLKIQRTERGDSAVYLCASSYRDSNQPQHFGDGTRLSIL.